This T cell receptor beta chain derives from a study of T cells in Graves' hyperthyroidism and ophthalmopathy. Study results and caveats: Model predictions of ophthalmopathy came a median approximately 6.2 months before onset.

TCR beta CDR3 regions were amplified from RNA. First-round RT-PCR targeting the TCR CDR3 was performed with the HTBI primer set. TCRdb itself ran the multiplex PCR reads through MiXCR, one entry per CDR3 protein. The sample has roughly 500,000 distinct CDR3 sequences, 46% seen once. Diagnoses used clinical symptoms, serum thyroxine and TRAb, thyroid ultrasound and orbital computed tomography. The CDR3 loop spans 14 amino acids. V dropped 4 bases and J dropped 10 bases, with 18 bases sitting between them. In germline, CDR1 is KGHDR, CDR2 SFDVKD. As concerns this clonotype: Its antigen is unknown.

The chain employs TRBV24-1 and TRBJ1-1; perhaps TRBD1 as D (6 bases). This TCR was recovered from an adult woman with Graves' disease, either hyperthyroidism or ophthalmopathy (not recorded which). Specimen: peripheral blood or thyroid tissue (not recorded which). The CDR3 DNA reads TGTGCCACCAGTGACCGTGGACAGCGAGGCGGAGCTTTCTTT. Its translation: CATSDRGQRGGAFF.